This TCR beta chain was profiled in a study of T-cell memory formation after mild COVID-19. The ends were cut back, 6 bases at V and 1 base at J, with 10 bases in the middle. This CDR3 has 15 amino acids. This clonotype was picked up a small number of times. Via MiXCR, TCRdb re-called the 5' RACE reads, giving one row per CDR3 protein. The table lists 470,000 or so distinct CDR3 sequences, around 20% of them singletons. This chain joins TRBV12-3 or TRBV12-4 and TRBJ2-6; D is undetermined. This clonotype was sampled from an adult woman who had mild COVID-19 (a few samples of this study predate the infection). Cell type and time point are not known. The source material was PBMCs or a T cell subset sorted from them (not recorded which). The CDR3 loop is CASSSGRSGANVLTF. The CDR3 DNA is TGTGCCAGCAGCTCCGGACGTTCTGGGGCCAACGTCCTGACTTTC.